The 19 T cell receptor beta chains presented below share a single source sample, sequenced in a study of cytomegalovirus exposure and HLA in healthy donors (dated by TCRdb to about 2017). Library preparation used the immunoSEQ multiplex PCR assay. The table was pulled from immuneACCESS by TCRdb, which kept in-frame rearrangements only. Such tables lose some clones; where checked, under half of the loss comes from unresolved V genes, and the rest has no known cause. A total of 97,000 or so clones appear in this sample, about 83% of them only once. The ten largest account for roughly 3.9% of the sample. The sequenced material came from PBMCs. The receptor source for this set is a woman in her twenties or thirties in good health and CMV-seronegative.

This clone was observed a few times. The V and J genes are TRBV29-1 and TRBJ2-1; D gene ambiguous. Per the germline V gene, CDR1 is SQVTM and CDR2 is ANQGSEA. The CDR3 covers 11 residues. This CDR3 is CTILTLNEQFF. The CDR3 DNA sequence: TGCACGATTTTGACACTCAATGAGCAGTTCTTC.

The chain is built from TRBV6-5 and TRBJ2-2; D not certain. The CDR3 has 13 residues. Germline-derived CDR1 and CDR2 are MNHEY and SVGAGI. V shed 6 bases and J shed 4 bases, with 9 bases lying between them. The CDR3 loop is CASRLSGTGELFF. The CDR3 bases are TGTGCCAGCAGGCTCTCGGGCACCGGGGAGCTGTTTTTT.

The V call is TRBV19, the J call TRBJ2-2; the D is unclear. CDR1 is LNHDA, CDR2 SQIVND, per germline (reference sequence). Trimming pared 4 bases from V and 6 bases from J, leaving 9 bases between. This CDR3 has 13 residues. CDR3 residues: CASSTVPAGELFF. As DNA, the CDR3 is TGTGCCAGTAGTACCGTCCCGGCCGGGGAGCTGTTTTTT.

V and J are TRBV7-2 and TRBJ2-1; weak D call: TRBD2 (5 bases). This CDR3 comprises 14 residues. CDR1 and CDR2 (germline): SGHTA, FQGNSA. Between the trimmed V and J ends, which lost 2 bases and 8 bases, there was a span of 13 bases. In nucleotides, the CDR3 is TGTGCCAGCAGCTTATTCGCTTTCGGGGATGAGCAGTTCTTC. Translated, it gives CASSLFAFGDEQFF.

V and J are TRBV4-2 and TRBJ2-4; 8 nucleotides match TRBD2. In germline, CDR1 is LGHNA, CDR2 YNFKEQ. The CDR3 spans 15 residues. J was trimmed by 5 bases and V by 1 base; bases with no gene match: 4. The DNA for the CDR3 is TGTGCCAGCAGCCAAGGAAAAGCGGGGGAAAACATTCAGTACTTC. Its protein is CASSQGKAGENIQYF.

V usage is TRBV7-2 and J usage is TRBJ1-1, with D hard to call. With 4 bases removed from V and 1 base from J, the gap between germline ends came to 16 bases. This CDR3 has 16 amino acids. Germline loops: CDR1 SGHTA, CDR2 FQGNSA. CDR3 sequence reads: CASSYPTIGQNTEAFF. The CDR3 coding sequence is TGTGCCAGCAGCTATCCCACAATTGGGCAGAACACTGAAGCTTTCTTT.

The J gene is TRBJ2-5, the V gene TRBV28, with 9 bases that match TRBD1. The V gene end was trimmed by 3 bases and the J gene end by 2 bases; junction bases not matched to a gene: 7. This CDR3 spans 16 amino acids. Per germline, CDR1 MDHEN and CDR2 SYDVKM. The CDR3 loop is CASSLGTGGVQETQYF. The CDR3 bases are TGTGCCAGCAGTTTGGGTACAGGGGGCGTACAAGAGACCCAGTACTTC.

V is TRBV5-6 and J is TRBJ1-4; 9 bases are shared with TRBD1. Germline V gene sequence: CDR1 SGHDT, CDR2 YYEEEE. The CDR3 extends over 16 amino acids. J lost 8 bases, V lost 0 bases, and 8 bases had no gene match. The DNA of the CDR3 is TGTGCCAGCAGCTTGGTACTGGGACAGGGTAACGAAAAACTGTTTTTT. Encoded protein: CASSLVLGQGNEKLFF.

The rearrangement uses TRBV28 and TRBJ2-3, with 7 bases lining up with TRBD2. V trimming: 6 bases; J trimming: 2 bases; junction bases outside the gene matches: 8. Per germline, CDR1 MDHEN and CDR2 SYDVKM. CDR3 length equals 15 residues. The CDR3 is CASREGREPTDTQYF. In DNA, the CDR3 is TGTGCCAGCAGGGAGGGGCGGGAGCCCACAGATACGCAGTATTTT.

This clone was counted a single time. The chain joins TRBV6-4 to TRBJ2-7; maybe TRBD2 (6 bases). This CDR3 has 16 residues. Germline lookup yields CDR1 MRHNA and CDR2 SNTAGT. Trimming removed 7 bases at V and 2 bases at J, with 21 bases between. CDR3: CASIVRDSSFAYEQYF. The CDR3 DNA reads TGTGCCAGCATCGTAAGGGACTCCTCTTTTGCCTACGAGCAGTACTTC.

The V and J genes are TRBV5-4 and TRBJ2-5; TRBD1 might be the D (6 bases). Germline CDR1 SGHNT, CDR2 YYREEE (reference sequence). Trimming took off 0 bases at V and 1 base at J, with 13 bases between the two ends. This CDR3 is 16 amino acids long. CDR3 coding DNA: TGTGCCAGCAGCTTGGAGGGTAACAGGGCCCAAGAGACCCAGTACTTC. This gives the protein CASSLEGNRAQETQYF.

This chain connects TRBV27 to TRBJ2-2; D is possibly TRBD1 (5 bases). This CDR3 comprises 14 residues. The V gene's germline CDR1 is MNHEY and CDR2 SMNVEV (reference sequence). V was cut by 3 bases and J by 8 bases, with 13 bases left in between. The DNA for the CDR3 is TGTGCCAGCAGTTTTCTGGGGCAAGTTGGGGAGCTGTTTTTT. This sequence encodes CASSFLGQVGELFF.

The chain has TRBV28 and TRBJ2-1, with a weak D call TRBD1 (6 bases). The CDR3 is made up of 16 amino acids. V dropped 6 bases and J dropped 3 bases, with 18 bases sitting between them. The V gene's germline CDR1 is MDHEN and CDR2 SYDVKM. This CDR3 is CASSPRSGTHYNEQFF. The CDR3 DNA follows: TGTGCCAGCAGCCCCCGCTCCGGGACACACTACAATGAGCAGTTCTTC.

This sequence joins TRBV7-3 and TRBJ2-1; D may be TRBD1 (5 bases). From germline, CDR1 is SGHTA and CDR2 FQGTGA. This CDR3 region has 15 residues. The V end was cut by 2 bases, the J end by 0 bases, with 8 bases between. The CDR3 spells CASSLGASSYNEQFF. In DNA, the CDR3 is TGTGCCAGCAGCTTAGGGGCGAGCTCCTACAATGAGCAGTTCTTC.

There are a few counts of this clone. V usage is TRBV7-6 and J usage is TRBJ2-2; 14 bases are shared with TRBD2. Germline loops: CDR1 SGHVS, CDR2 FNYEAQ. Trimming removed 6 bases from V and 3 bases from J; junction bases left unmatched: 9. The CDR3 length is 18 residues. CDR3 region: CASSPRLAGGRDTGELFF. For the CDR3, the DNA is TGTGCCAGCAGTCCTAGACTAGCGGGGGGGCGAGACACCGGGGAGCTGTTTTTT.

The chain is built from TRBV6-1 and TRBJ2-7; 7 bases agree with TRBD2. CDR1 and CDR2 from the germline V gene are MNHNS and SASEGT. The CDR3 runs 16 residues. The V gene end was trimmed by 0 bases and the J gene end by 3 bases; junction bases not matched to a gene: 8. Here the CDR3 DNA reads TGTGCCAGCAGTGAAGCCCTACGTCCGGGAGGCTACGAGCAGTACTTC. Residues: CASSEALRPGGYEQYF.

This clone was recorded only once. The chain uses TRBV7-9 and TRBJ2-1; TRBD1 is a possible D gene (6 bases). The CDR3 is 15 amino acids. The V end lost 2 bases, the J end lost 4 bases, and 12 bases lay between the germline ends. The germline V gene has CDR1 SEHNR and CDR2 FQNEAQ (reference sequence). The CDR3 spells CASSLIQGPYNEQFF. DNA of the CDR3: TGTGCCAGCAGCTTAATACAGGGTCCGTACAATGAGCAGTTCTTC.

V is TRBV2 and J is TRBJ1-6; D perhaps matches TRBD1 (5 bases). CDR3 length equals 16 residues. Germline V lookup: CDR1 SNHLY, CDR2 FYNNEI. Trimming took off 7 bases at V and 4 bases at J, with 17 bases between the two ends. This CDR3 reads CASNRDFGGYNSPLHF. The CDR3 region has the DNA TGTGCCAGCAATAGGGACTTTGGAGGGTATAATTCACCCCTCCACTTT.

V is TRBV11-3 and J is TRBJ2-3; D is unresolved. The ends were cut back, 0 bases at V and 11 bases at J, with 12 bases in the middle. The CDR3 runs 13 residues. Germline V CDR1 and CDR2: SGHNT, YENEEA. In nucleotides, the CDR3 is TGTGCCAGCAGCTTAGATCCCTCCAGTGGGCAGTATTTT. It translates to CASSLDPSSGQYF.